Listed here are 25 T cell receptor beta chains from one sample, sequenced in a study of T-cell reconstitution after alpha-beta-depleted transplantation in children. A TCRbeta library incorporating unique molecular identifiers was prepared. TCRdb passed the PCR reads through MiXCR, listing each CDR3 protein once. Among under 9,500 distinct CDR3 sequences listed, approximately 13% were seen once. This sample comprised PBMCs, mostly from graft donor cells, obtained 60 days after TCRalphabeta/CD19-depleted stem cell transplant. These receptor sequences come from a male patient aged 5 to 17 who had a stem cell transplant for acute lymphoblastic leukemia, so the T cells may come from the graft donor.

This clonotype came up many times. The chain uses TRBV7-9 and TRBJ1-6, with D unclear. The V end lost 5 bases, the J end lost 8 bases, and 10 bases lay between the germline ends. CDR3 size: 13 residues. Germline CDR1 is SEHNR and CDR2 is FQNEAQ (reference sequence). CDR3: CASSTLGDSPLHF. DNA for the CDR3: TGTGCCAGCAGCACGTTGGGAGATTCACCCCTCCACTTT.

This chain uses TRBV15 with TRBJ2-1; a possible D gene is TRBD2 (7 bases). V shed 5 bases and J shed 3 bases, with 14 bases lying between them. The CDR3 length is 15 residues. Germline CDR1 and CDR2: LNHNV and YYDKDF (reference sequence). DNA of the CDR3: TGTGCCACCAGCTCAAAGCGGGACAACTACAATGAGCAGTTCTTC. It specifies CATSSKRDNYNEQFF.

By share, this clonotype counts as medium-sized. The gene calls are TRBV5-1 and TRBJ2-1; TRBD2 aligns across 11 bases. The V and J ends lost 0 bases and 7 bases, in that order; junction bases with no gene match: 6. The CDR3 length is 16 residues. Germline CDR1 reads SGHRS; CDR2 reads YFSETQ. DNA of the CDR3: TGCGCCAGCAGCTTGGCCGTGGGACTAGCGGTTAATGAGCAGTTCTTC. Encoded protein: CASSLAVGLAVNEQFF.

This clonotype has at least ten counts. This chain links TRBV5-6 with TRBJ2-3; no definite D call. CDR1 SGHDT and CDR2 YYEEEE come from the germline V gene. Trimming took off 1 base at V and 4 bases at J, with 1 base between the two ends. This CDR3 is 11 amino acids long. Written as DNA, the CDR3 is TGTGCCAGCAGCTTGTCAGATACGCAGTATTTT. Translated: CASSLSDTQYF.

This clonotype was recorded many times. The rearrangement uses TRBV5-1 and TRBJ2-7, with D tentatively TRBD1 (6 bases). CDR3 length: 13 residues. From germline, CDR1 is SGHRS and CDR2 YFSETQ. V gave up 0 bases and J gave up 3 bases, with 7 bases separating them. CDR3 nucleotide sequence: TGCGCCAGCAGCTTGGTACAGGGCTACGAGCAGTACTTC. As protein: CASSLVQGYEQYF. Full variable domain (outside the CDR3, taken from reference TRBV5-1 and TRBJ2-7): KAGVTQTPRYLIKTRGQQVTLSCSPISGHRSVSWYQQTPGQGLQFLFEYFSETQRNKGNFPGRFSGRQFSNSRSEMNVSTLELGDSALYLCASSLVQGYEQYFGPGTRLTVT.

This clonotype was detected ten times or more. The chain links TRBV3-1 to TRBJ1-2; a possible D gene is TRBD1 (5 bases). The CDR3 covers 12 residues. V dropped 4 bases and J dropped 10 bases, with 13 bases sitting between them. Germline V gene sequence: CDR1 LGHDT, CDR2 YNNKEL (reference sequence). The chain's CDR3 is CASSLGPEDYTF. For the CDR3, the DNA is TGTGCCAGCAGCCTGGGACCTGAGGACTACACCTTC.

This clonotype is labeled as medium-sized. The chain combines TRBV7-2 with TRBJ2-3, with 7 bases fitting TRBD2. V gave up 1 base and J gave up 0 bases; unmatched junction bases: 7. The CDR3 runs to 17 residues. In germline, CDR1 is SGHTA, CDR2 FQGNSA. In nucleotides, the CDR3 is TGTGCCAGCAGCTTAGGTCCAGCGGGGTTGAGCACAGATACGCAGTATTTT. This translates into CASSLGPAGLSTDTQYF.

In this sample, this clonotype turned up many times. V gene TRBV5-1 combines with J gene TRBJ2-3; 12 bases map to TRBD2. The germline CDR1 and CDR2 sequences are SGHRS and YFSETQ. This CDR3 contains 17 residues. V dropped 1 base and J dropped 2; count of bases not matched to a gene: 5. CDR3 sequence (DNA): TGCGCCAGCAGCTTGATGACTAGCGGGAGCGCCACAGATACGCAGTATTTT. Amino acid sequence: CASSLMTSGSATDTQYF.

CDR3 nucleotide sequence: TGCGCCAGCAGCCCAAGGACAGGGACCTACGAGCAGTACTTC. Protein sequence: CASSPRTGTYEQYF. The chain combines TRBV5-1 with TRBJ2-7, with 8 bases lining up with TRBD1. The germline CDR1 and CDR2 sequences are SGHRS and YFSETQ. V lost 4 bases, J lost 2 bases, and 5 bases stayed unmatched. CDR3 size: 14 residues.

This clonotype was found many times. The genes are TRBV15 and TRBJ2-1; 14 positions agree with TRBD2. This CDR3 is built from 17 residues. V lost 4 bases and J lost 7; bases outside the gene matches: 9. Per the germline V gene, CDR1 is LNHNV and CDR2 is YYDKDF (reference sequence). The CDR3 DNA is TGTGCCACCAGCACCGGACTAGCGGGGGGCCCGAAGAATGAGCAGTTCTTC. Protein product: CATSTGLAGGPKNEQFF.

This clonotype was recorded at least ten times. This chain connects TRBV12-3 or TRBV12-4 to TRBJ1-2; D perhaps matches TRBD1 (5 bases). The ends were cut back, 4 bases at V and 4 bases at J, with 16 bases in the middle. CDR3 length equals 15 residues. The CDR3 DNA sequence: TGTGCCAGCAGTTCCCCGGGGCGGGGTATCTATGGCTACACCTTC. Residues: CASSSPGRGIYGYTF.

This clonotype was seen ten or more times. The gene calls are TRBV7-8 and TRBJ2-1; D could derive from TRBD1 or TRBD2 (5 bases each). Germline assignment: CDR1 SGHVS and CDR2 FQNEAQ. Between the trimmed V and J ends, which lost 0 bases and 8 bases, there was a span of 8 bases. The CDR3 has 13 amino acids. The CDR3, as DNA: TGTGCCAGCAGCTTAGCGGGGCGGGATGAGCAGTTCTTC. This gives the protein CASSLAGRDEQFF.

At least ten counts were recorded for this clonotype. V is TRBV6-1 and J is TRBJ1-1; TRBD1 is a possible D gene (5 bases). This CDR3 comprises 14 residues. V lost 1 base to trimming and J lost 7 bases, with 13 bases between them. From germline, CDR1 is MNHNS and CDR2 SASEGT. The CDR3 reads CASSEVEGRGEAFF. DNA for the CDR3: TGTGCCAGCAGTGAAGTAGAGGGGCGCGGTGAAGCTTTCTTT.

This clonotype was seen ten or more times. The chain combines TRBV5-4 with TRBJ2-7, with TRBD1 matching over 8 bases. V shed 3 bases and J 5 bases; nucleotides not matched to a gene: 10. Germline CDR1 and CDR2: SGHNT and YYREEE (reference sequence). The length of the CDR3 is 15 residues. The CDR3 here is CASSYPDRGAHEQYF. CDR3 DNA: TGTGCCAGCAGCTACCCCGACAGGGGTGCCCACGAGCAGTACTTC.

Many counts were recorded for this clonotype. The chain is built from TRBV5-6 and TRBJ2-3, with TRBD2 identical over 7 bases. Germline CDR1 is SGHDT and CDR2 is YYEEEE. V trimming: 4 bases; J trimming: 6 bases; junction bases outside the gene matches: 5. This CDR3 has 13 residues. In DNA, the CDR3 is TGTGCCAGCAGCCGGACTAGTAGGGATACGCAGTATTTT. Protein: CASSRTSRDTQYF.

The sample holds many counts of this clonotype. V gene TRBV28 combines with J gene TRBJ2-7, with 8 bases matching TRBD1. Germline V gene data show CDR1 as MDHEN and CDR2 as SYDVKM. The ends lost 5 bases at V and 2 bases at J; junction bases unmatched: 5. This CDR3 contains 14 residues. The CDR3 spells CASSRGQGPYEQYF. DNA of the CDR3: TGTGCCAGCAGTCGAGGACAGGGTCCCTACGAGCAGTACTTC.

This clonotype is classed as medium-sized. V and J are TRBV24-1 and TRBJ2-2, with 8 nucleotides matching TRBD1. Germline CDR1 reads KGHDR; CDR2 reads SFDVKD. Trimming cost V 5 bases and J 4 bases; bases outside gene matches: 2. The CDR3 is made up of 14 amino acids. The CDR3 sequence is CATSVQGGTGELFF. In DNA form, the CDR3 reads TGTGCCACCAGTGTACAGGGGGGCACCGGGGAGCTGTTTTTT.

This clonotype has ten or more counts. The genes are TRBV1 and TRBJ1-6; the D call of TRBD1 is as the table states it, not checked on the DNA. TRBV1 constitutes a pseudogene. The CDR3 is made up of 16 amino acids. CDR3 amino acids: CTSSGGQGANYSPLHF. CDR3 coding DNA: TGCACCAGCAGCGGGGGACAGGGGGCGAATTATTCACCCCTCCACTTT.

By share, this clonotype ranks as large (0.1 to 1%). V and J are TRBV29-1 and TRBJ1-1, with 8 bases fitting TRBD1. Trimming removed 5 bases from V and 9 bases from J; junction bases left unmatched: 17. The length of the CDR3 is 15 residues. Germline values: CDR1 SQVTM, CDR2 ANQGSEA. The CDR3 reads CSVPTEDRGSPKAFF. The CDR3 bases are TGCAGCGTTCCCACCGAAGACAGGGGTTCCCCCAAAGCTTTCTTT.

This clonotype was counted between two and nine times. J is TRBJ2-1 and V is TRBV7-2, with D possibly being TRBD2 (6 bases). With 5 bases removed from V and 0 bases from J, the gap between germline ends came to 11 bases. The CDR3 extends over 15 amino acids. CDR1 and CDR2 from the germline V gene are SGHTA and FQGNSA. The CDR3 spells CASSMRDFSYNEQFF. The CDR3 region has the DNA TGTGCCAGCAGCATGCGGGACTTCTCCTACAATGAGCAGTTCTTC.

This clonotype was observed many times. The V gene is TRBV6-5, the J gene TRBJ1-2; 10 nucleotides align to TRBD1. Germline V lookup: CDR1 MNHEY, CDR2 SVGAGI. The CDR3 is 14 residues long. The V gene end was trimmed by 8 bases and the J gene end by 4 bases; junction bases not matched to a gene: 7. CDR3 in amino acids: CASHDRGLVYGYTF. The CDR3 DNA sequence: TGTGCCAGCCACGACAGGGGGCTGGTCTATGGCTACACCTTC.

This clonotype rates as medium-sized (0.01 to 0.1%). The V and J genes are TRBV2 and TRBJ2-5; D is possibly TRBD1 (6 bases). This CDR3 region has 16 residues. V was cut by 2 bases and J by 4 bases, with 17 bases left in between. Germline lookup yields CDR1 SNHLY and CDR2 FYNNEI. In DNA, the CDR3 is TGTGCCAGCAGTGAATCCTTAGACACGACAGGAGAGACCCAGTACTTC. Residues: CASSESLDTTGETQYF.

This clonotype was recorded at least ten times. The chain has TRBV10-3 and TRBJ2-1, with 10 positions matching TRBD1. CDR3 length equals 17 residues. CDR1 is ENHRY and CDR2 is SYGVKD in the germline V gene. J gave up 3 bases and V 6 bases, and 11 bases lay outside the gene matches. CDR3 in DNA: TGTGCCATCAGCTTCGCCGGAGACAGGGGGCTCTACAATGAGCAGTTCTTC. Translation gives CAISFAGDRGLYNEQFF.

Ten or more counts support this clonotype. The V call is TRBV10-3, the J call TRBJ1-2, with a weak D call TRBD1 (6 bases). Per germline, CDR1 ENHRY and CDR2 SYGVKD. The CDR3 runs to 16 residues. The V end lost 4 bases, the J end lost 4 bases, and 19 bases lay between the germline ends. CDR3 protein: CAISVITGRIPYGYTF. The CDR3 region has the DNA TGTGCCATCAGTGTTATAACAGGGAGGATTCCCTATGGCTACACCTTC.

This clonotype showed up many times. This sequence joins TRBV6-5 and TRBJ1-1; the match to TRBD1 covers 7 bases. The CDR3 totals 16 residues. Germline V CDR1 and CDR2: MNHEY, SVGAGI. Losses at the gene ends were 2 bases for V and 6 bases for J; bases not matched to a gene: 12. The CDR3 nucleotides read TGTGCCAGCAGTTACCGACAGGGTTGGGGCAGCGCTGAAGCTTTCTTT. Encoded protein: CASSYRQGWGSAEAFF.